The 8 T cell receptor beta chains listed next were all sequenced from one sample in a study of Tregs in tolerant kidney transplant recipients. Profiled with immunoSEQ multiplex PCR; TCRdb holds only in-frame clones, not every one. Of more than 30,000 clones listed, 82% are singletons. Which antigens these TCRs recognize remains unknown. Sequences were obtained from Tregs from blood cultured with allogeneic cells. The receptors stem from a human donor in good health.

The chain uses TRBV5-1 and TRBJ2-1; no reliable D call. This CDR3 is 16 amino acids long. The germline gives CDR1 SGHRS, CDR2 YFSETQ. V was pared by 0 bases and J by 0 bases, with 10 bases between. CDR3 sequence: CASSLGPASSYNEQFF. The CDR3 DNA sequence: TGCGCCAGCAGCTTGGGGCCGGCCAGCTCCTACAATGAGCAGTTCTTC. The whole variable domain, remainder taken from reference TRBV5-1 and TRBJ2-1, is KAGVTQTPRYLIKTRGQQVTLSCSPISGHRSVSWYQQTPGQGLQFLFEYFSETQRNKGNFPGRFSGRQFSNSRSEMNVSTLELGDSALYLCASSLGPASSYNEQFFGPGTRLTVL.

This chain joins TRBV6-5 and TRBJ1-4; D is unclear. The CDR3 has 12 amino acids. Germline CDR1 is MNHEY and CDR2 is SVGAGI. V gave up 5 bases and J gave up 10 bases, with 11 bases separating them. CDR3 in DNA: TGTGCCAGCAGTCAATCCGAGGGAAAACTGTTTTTT. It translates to CASSQSEGKLFF.

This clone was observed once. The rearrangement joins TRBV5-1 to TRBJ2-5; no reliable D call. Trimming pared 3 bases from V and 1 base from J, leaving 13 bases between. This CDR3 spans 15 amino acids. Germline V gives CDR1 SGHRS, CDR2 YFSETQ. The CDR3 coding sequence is TGCGCCAGCAGCTATGGGGTCCAGGCCCAAGAGACCCAGTACTTC. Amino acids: CASSYGVQAQETQYF.

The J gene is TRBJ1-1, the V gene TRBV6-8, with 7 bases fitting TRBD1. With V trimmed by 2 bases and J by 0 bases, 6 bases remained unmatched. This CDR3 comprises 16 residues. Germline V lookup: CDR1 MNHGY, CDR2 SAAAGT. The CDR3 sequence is CASSYQGGNMNTEAFF. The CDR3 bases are TGTGCCAGCAGTTACCAGGGGGGCAACATGAACACTGAAGCTTTCTTT.

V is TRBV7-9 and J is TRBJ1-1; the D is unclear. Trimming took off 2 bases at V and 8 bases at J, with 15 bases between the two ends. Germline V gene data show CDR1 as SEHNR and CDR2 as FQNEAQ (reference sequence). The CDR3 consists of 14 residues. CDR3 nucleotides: TGTGCCAGCAGCTTATCGTACGCATCCCTAGAAGCTTTCTTT. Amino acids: CASSLSYASLEAFF.

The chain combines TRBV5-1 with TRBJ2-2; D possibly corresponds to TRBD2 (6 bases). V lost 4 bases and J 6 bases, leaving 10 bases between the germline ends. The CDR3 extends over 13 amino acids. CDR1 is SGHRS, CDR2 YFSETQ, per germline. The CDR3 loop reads CASSIRESGELFF. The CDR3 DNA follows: TGCGCCAGCAGCATCCGGGAGTCCGGGGAGCTGTTTTTT.

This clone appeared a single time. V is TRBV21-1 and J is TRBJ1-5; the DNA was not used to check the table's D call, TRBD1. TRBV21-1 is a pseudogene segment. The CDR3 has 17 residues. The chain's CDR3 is CASSARGHTGLSQPQHF. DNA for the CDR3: TGTGCCAGCAGCGCGAGGGGTCACACAGGGTTATCTCAGCCCCAGCATTTT.

The CDR3, as DNA: TGCGCCAGCAGCTTGATATTTAGCGGAGCAACTAATGAAAAACTGTTTTTT. Encoded protein: CASSLIFSGATNEKLFF. The chain carries TRBV5-1 and TRBJ1-4, with D unresolved. V lost 1 base and J 0 bases, leaving 13 bases between the germline ends. The CDR3 covers 17 residues. CDR1 SGHRS and CDR2 YFSETQ come from the germline V gene.